The clone carrying this T cell receptor beta chain has just a few counts. What it binds is unknown. This sample was taken from a study of T cells in Graves' hyperthyroidism and ophthalmopathy. About the study: Peripheral blood was acquired at first diagnosis, ahead of any therapy whatsoever.

RNA transcripts were the template for amplifying TCR beta CDR3 regions. First-round RT-PCR with HTBI primers amplified the TCR CDR3 region. TCRdb passed the multiplex PCR reads through MiXCR, listing each CDR3 protein once. The repertoire consists of 200,000 to 250,000 distinct CDR3 sequences, with about 16% occurring once and the leading ten covering around 30%. From germline, CDR1 is SGHTA and CDR2 FQGNSA. Trimming cost V 9 bases and J 0 bases, with 18 bases left between them. The CDR3 has 16 residues. Study results and limitations: Most clonotypes expanded in the thyroid (above 0.001) were also present in blood. Stable hyperthyroidism was separated from ophthalmopathy by a model based on 13 V-J features.

Each diagnosis was grounded in clinical symptoms, serum thyroxine and TRAb, thyroid ultrasound, and orbital computed tomography. Sequencing was done on a sample of blood. The clonotype comes from a woman aged 18-29 years with Graves' ophthalmopathy. The rearrangement joins TRBV7-2 to TRBJ2-1; D ambiguous. CDR3 sequence reads: CASSIERARSYNEQFF. Here the CDR3 DNA reads TGTGCCAGTAGTATAGAAAGGGCTCGCTCCTACAATGAGCAGTTCTTC.